This TCR beta chain was sequenced during a study of blood T cells in healthy people across ages. With a J-beta primer mix and a sample-barcoded 5' primer, a second PCR ran about 7 to 12 cycles. TCRdb analysed the 5' RACE reads with MiXCR anew, one entry per CDR3 protein. The data contain approximately 600,000 distinct CDR3 sequences, roughly three fifths of them singletons. The CDR3 extends over 15 amino acids. Trimming left V 0 bases short and J 5 bases short, with 12 bases between. Germline lookup yields CDR1 MNHEY and CDR2 SVGAGI. The chain employs TRBV6-5 and TRBJ2-3; the D is unclear. The TCR comes from a man in his 60s in good health. Sample: blood. The CDR3 reads CASSYSGRVGDTQYF. CDR3 nucleotide sequence: TGTGCCAGCAGTTACTCGGGTAGGGTCGGAGATACGCAGTATTTT.